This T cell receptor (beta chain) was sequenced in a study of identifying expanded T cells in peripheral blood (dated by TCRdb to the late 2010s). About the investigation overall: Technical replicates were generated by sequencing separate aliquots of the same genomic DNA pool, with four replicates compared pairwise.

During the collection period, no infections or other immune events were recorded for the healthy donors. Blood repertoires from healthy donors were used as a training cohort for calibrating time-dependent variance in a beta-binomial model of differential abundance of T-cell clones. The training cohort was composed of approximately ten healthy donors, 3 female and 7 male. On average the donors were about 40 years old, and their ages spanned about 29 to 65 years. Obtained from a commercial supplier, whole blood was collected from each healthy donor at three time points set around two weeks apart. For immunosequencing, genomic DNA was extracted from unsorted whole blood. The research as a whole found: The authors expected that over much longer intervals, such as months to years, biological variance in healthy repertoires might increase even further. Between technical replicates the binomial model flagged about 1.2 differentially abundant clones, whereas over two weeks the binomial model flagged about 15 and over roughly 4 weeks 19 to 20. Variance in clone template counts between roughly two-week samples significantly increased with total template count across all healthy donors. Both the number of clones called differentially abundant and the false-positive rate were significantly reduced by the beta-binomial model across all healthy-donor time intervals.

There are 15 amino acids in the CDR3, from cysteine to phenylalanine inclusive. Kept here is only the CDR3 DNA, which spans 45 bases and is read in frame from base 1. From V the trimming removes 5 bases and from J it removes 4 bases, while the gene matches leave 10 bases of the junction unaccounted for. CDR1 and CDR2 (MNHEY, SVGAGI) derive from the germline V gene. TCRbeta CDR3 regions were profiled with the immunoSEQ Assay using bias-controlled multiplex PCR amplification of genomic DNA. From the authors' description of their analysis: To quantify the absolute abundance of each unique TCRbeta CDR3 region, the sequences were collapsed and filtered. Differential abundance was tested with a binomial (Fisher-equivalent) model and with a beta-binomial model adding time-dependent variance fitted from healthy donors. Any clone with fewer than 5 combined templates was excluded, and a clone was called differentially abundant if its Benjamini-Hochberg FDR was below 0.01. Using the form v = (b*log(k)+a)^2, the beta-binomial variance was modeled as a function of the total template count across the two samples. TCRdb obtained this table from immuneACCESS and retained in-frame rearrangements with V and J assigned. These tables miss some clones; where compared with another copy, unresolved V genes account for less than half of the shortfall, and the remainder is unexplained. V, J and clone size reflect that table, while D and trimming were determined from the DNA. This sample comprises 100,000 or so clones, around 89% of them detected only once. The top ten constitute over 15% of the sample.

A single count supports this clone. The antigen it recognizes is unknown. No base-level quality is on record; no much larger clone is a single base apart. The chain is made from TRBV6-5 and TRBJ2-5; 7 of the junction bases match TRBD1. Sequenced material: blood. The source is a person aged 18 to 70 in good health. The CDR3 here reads CASSKPRQGPETQYF. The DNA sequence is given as TGTGCCAGCAGTAAACCCCGACAGGGACCAGAGACCCAGTACTTC.